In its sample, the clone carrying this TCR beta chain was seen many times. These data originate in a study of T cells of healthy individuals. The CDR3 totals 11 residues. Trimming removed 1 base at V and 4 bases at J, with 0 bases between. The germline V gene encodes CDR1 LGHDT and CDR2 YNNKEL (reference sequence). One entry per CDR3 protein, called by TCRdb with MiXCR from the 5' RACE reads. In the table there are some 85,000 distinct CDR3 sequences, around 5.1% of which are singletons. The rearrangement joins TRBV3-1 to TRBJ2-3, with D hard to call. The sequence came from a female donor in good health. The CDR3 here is CASSQADTQYF. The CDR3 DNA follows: TGTGCCAGCAGCCAAGCAGATACGCAGTATTTT.